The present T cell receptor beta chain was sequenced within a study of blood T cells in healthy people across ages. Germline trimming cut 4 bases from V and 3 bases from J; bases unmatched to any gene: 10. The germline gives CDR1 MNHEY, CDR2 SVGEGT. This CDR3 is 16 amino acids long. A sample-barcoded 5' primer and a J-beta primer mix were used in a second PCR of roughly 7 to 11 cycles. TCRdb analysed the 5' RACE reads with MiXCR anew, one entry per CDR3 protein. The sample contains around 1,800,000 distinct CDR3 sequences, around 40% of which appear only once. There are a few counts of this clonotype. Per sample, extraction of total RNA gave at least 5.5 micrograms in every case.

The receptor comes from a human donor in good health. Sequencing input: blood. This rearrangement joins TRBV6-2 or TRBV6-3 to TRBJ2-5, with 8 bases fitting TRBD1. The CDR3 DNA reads TGTGCCAGCAGTTCTTTACCGGGACAGGAGAAAGAGACCCAGTACTTC. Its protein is CASSSLPGQEKETQYF.